Reported below is one TCR beta chain. Researchers collected over 2 ml of blood per donor. The data stem from a study of monozygotic twins with inflammatory bowel disease. The germline V gene has CDR1 DFQATT and CDR2 SNEGSKA (reference sequence). This CDR3 contains 12 residues. From the 5' RACE reads, TCRdb lists one entry per CDR3 protein and no DNA. This sample's clone table lists over 110,000 distinct CDR3 sequences. The receptor was derived from a human donor with ulcerative colitis or Crohn's disease, or a healthy co-twin of an affected twin (not recorded which). The sample taken for sequencing was blood. The gene calls are TRBV20-1 and TRBJ1-2; as DNA is missing, the TRBD1 call by TCRdb cannot be tested. This CDR3 reads CSASGPSYGYTF.